The 29 T cell receptor beta chains in this list originate from one sample, sequenced in a study of beta chain features in type 1 diabetes. All of the isolated RNA was reverse transcribed, so expressed TCRB transcripts were sequenced. TCRdb keeps only in-frame clones here, not all; method: immunoSEQ multiplex PCR. The sample includes about 620,000 clones, around 15% of them seen just once. Material for sequencing was naive CD4+ T cells from blood. The receptors were gathered from a man aged 18 to 29 in good health.

The chain has TRBV9 and TRBJ1-1; 7 bases are a match to TRBD1. The J segment lost 0 bases and the V segment lost 3 bases, leaving 8 bases of the junction unmatched. The CDR3 runs to 16 residues. Germline CDR1 is SGDLS and CDR2 is YYNGEE. In DNA, the CDR3 is TGTGCCAGCAGCGCCCACCCTCAGGGGGTGAACACTGAAGCTTTCTTT. Its translation: CASSAHPQGVNTEAFF.

The chain couples TRBV28 to TRBJ1-2; D remains unclear. CDR1 is MDHEN and CDR2 is SYDVKM in the germline V gene. The CDR3 contains 13 residues. Trimming took 6 bases from V and 2 from J, leaving 10 bases between them. The CDR3 DNA sequence: TGTGCCAGCAGGGCGACCCTCAACTATGGCTACACCTTC. It is translated as CASRATLNYGYTF.

V is TRBV19 and J is TRBJ1-5; the match to TRBD1 covers 8 bases. J lost 4 bases, V lost 4 bases, and 6 bases had no gene match. CDR3 length: 15 amino acids. Per the germline V gene, CDR1 is LNHDA and CDR2 is SQIVND (reference sequence). Written as DNA, the CDR3 is TGTGCCAGTAGTACGACAGGGGCTAGAAATCAGCCCCAGCATTTT. Its protein is CASSTTGARNQPQHF. The variable domain in full, with the rest retrieved from reference TRBV19 and TRBJ1-5, is DGGITQSPKYLFRKEGQNVTLSCEQNLNHDAMYWYRQDPGQGLRLIYYSQIVNDFQKGDIAEGYSVSREKKESFPLTVTSAQKNPTAFYLCASSTTGARNQPQHFGDGTRLSIL.

This clone was seen only a few times. The chain employs TRBV6-1 and TRBJ1-1, with D maybe TRBD1 (5 bases). Germline V gene data show CDR1 as MNHNS and CDR2 as SASEGT. Deletions cut 1 base from V and 4 bases from J, with 7 bases between. This CDR3 has 13 amino acids. CDR3 sequence reads: CASSEGGGTEAFF. In DNA form, the CDR3 reads TGTGCCAGCAGTGAAGGGGGGGGCACTGAAGCTTTCTTT.

V usage is TRBV28 and J usage is TRBJ2-2; perhaps TRBD1 as D (5 bases). The CDR3 consists of 13 residues. Germline values: CDR1 MDHEN, CDR2 SYDVKM. The CDR3 is CVVKGSNTGELFF. The CDR3 DNA is TGTGTGGTAAAGGGGTCGAACACCGGGGAGCTGTTTTTT.

This clone turned up a few times. V and J are TRBV9 and TRBJ1-1; D uncertain. The CDR3 has 14 residues. V was pared by 3 bases and J by 1 base, with 10 bases between. Germline V gene sequence: CDR1 SGDLS, CDR2 YYNGEE. The CDR3, as DNA: TGTGCCAGCAGCGGTGACATACCGAACACTGAAGCTTTCTTT. This encodes CASSGDIPNTEAFF.

In its sample, this clone was seen a few times. The rearrangement joins TRBV28 to TRBJ2-7; D gene ambiguous. The germline CDR1 and CDR2 sequences are MDHEN and SYDVKM. The CDR3 sequence is 14 residues long. V was cut by 6 bases and J by 3 bases, with 15 bases left in between. The CDR3 is CASRVLVMVYEQYF. Written as DNA, the CDR3 is TGTGCCAGCAGAGTTCTGGTTATGGTCTACGAGCAGTACTTC. The complete variable domain, with remaining parts taken from reference TRBV28 and TRBJ2-7, reads DVKVTQSSRYLVKRTGEKVFLECVQDMDHENMFWYRQDPGLGLRLIYFSYDVKMKEKGDIPEGYSVSREKKERFSLILESASTNQTSMYLCASRVLVMVYEQYFGPGTRLTVT.

The chain has TRBV7-3 and TRBJ1-2; a weak D match, TRBD1 (6 bases). The CDR3 spans 18 residues. Germline V gene lookup returns CDR1 SGHTA and CDR2 FQGTGA. Trimming shortened V by 3 bases and J by 3 bases, and 23 bases separated the two germline ends. The CDR3 bases are TGTGCCAGCAGCTTCCGACTTAAAGCCCAGGGGTCAGACTATGGCTACACCTTC. It translates to CASSFRLKAQGSDYGYTF.

In its sample, this clone was seen a few times. The chain is built from TRBV7-8 and TRBJ1-4; possibly TRBD1 for D (5 bases). CDR3 size: 15 residues. The V gene's germline CDR1 is SGHVS and CDR2 FQNEAQ. The V end was cut by 3 bases, the J end by 5 bases, with 13 bases between. The CDR3, as DNA: TGTGCCAGCAGCTTGGCCAGGGTGGGGAATGAAAAACTGTTTTTT. It yields the protein CASSLARVGNEKLFF. Looking up the rest from reference TRBV7-8 and TRBJ1-4 gives the full variable domain: GAGVSQSPRYKVAKRGQDVALRCDPISGHVSLFWYQQALGQGPEFLTYFQNEAQLDKSGLPSDRFFAERPEGSVSTLKIQRTQQEDSAVYLCASSLARVGNEKLFFGSGTQLSVL.

This clone appeared a few times. The V gene is TRBV5-6, the J gene TRBJ2-2; TRBD2 might be the D (5 bases). Germline assignment: CDR1 SGHDT and CDR2 YYEEEE. V was pared by 1 base and J by 4 bases, with 11 bases between. The CDR3 runs to 15 residues. CDR3 coding DNA: TGTGCCAGCAGCTTGTCCGGGGTTAGCACCGGGGAGCTGTTTTTT. It specifies CASSLSGVSTGELFF. Using reference TRBV5-6 and TRBJ2-2 for the parts outside the CDR3, the full variable domain is DAGVTQSPTHLIKTRGQQVTLRCSPKSGHDTVSWYQQALGQGPQFIFQYYEEEERQRGNFPDRFSGHQFPNYSSELNVNALLLGDSALYLCASSLSGVSTGELFFGEGSRLTVL.

There are a few counts of this clone. The chain carries TRBV7-2 and TRBJ1-5; TRBD1 matches 7 bases. The CDR3 loop spans 14 amino acids. Germline CDR1 reads SGHTA; CDR2 reads FQGNSA. V trimming: 5 bases; J trimming: 4 bases; junction bases outside the gene matches: 5. The CDR3, as DNA: TGTGCCAGCAGCCGGGACAGCGGAAATCAGCCCCAGCATTTT. Its translation is CASSRDSGNQPQHF.

The chain links TRBV19 to TRBJ2-1, with TRBD2 identical over 8 bases. V was clipped by 6 bases and J by 7 bases; unmatched bases: 14. CDR1 and CDR2 from the germline V gene are LNHDA and SQIVND (reference sequence). This CDR3 contains 16 residues. In DNA form, the CDR3 reads TGTGCCAGTAGACCATTGGTAGCGGGATACGGGAATGAGCAGTTCTTC. This codes for CASRPLVAGYGNEQFF.

The CDR3 is CASSLVGEPQYF. The CDR3 nucleotides are TGTGCCAGCAGTTTAGTGGGGGAGCCCCAGTACTTC. The rearrangement joins TRBV28 to TRBJ2-5; D may match TRBD1 or TRBD2 (5 bases each). This CDR3 comprises 12 residues. The V end lost 2 bases, the J end lost 9 bases, and 10 bases lay between the germline ends. Germline lookup yields CDR1 MDHEN and CDR2 SYDVKM.

The chain carries TRBV25-1 and TRBJ1-1; 10 positions match TRBD1. This CDR3 has 18 amino acids. Germline CDR1 and CDR2: MGHDK and SYGVNS. With V trimmed by 3 bases and J by 0 bases, 10 bases remained unmatched. The CDR3 is CASSEWDRGRNMNTEAFF. In DNA, the CDR3 is TGTGCCAGCAGTGAGTGGGACAGGGGACGAAACATGAACACTGAAGCTTTCTTT. Full variable domain (rest looked up from reference TRBV25-1 and TRBJ1-1): EADIYQTPRYLVIGTGKKITLECSQTMGHDKMYWYQQDPGMELHLIHYSYGVNSTEKGDLSSESTVSRIRTEHFPLTLESARPSHTSQYLCASSEWDRGRNMNTEAFFGQGTRLTVV.

This chain uses TRBV29-1 with TRBJ1-1; D might be TRBD1 (6 bases). The germline V and J ends were trimmed by 8 bases and 4 bases, with 11 bases remaining between them. CDR3 length: 11 amino acids. Germline V gene lookup returns CDR1 SQVTM and CDR2 ANQGSEA. The DNA of the CDR3 is TGCAGCACGCAAGGGGGCACTGAAGCTTTCTTT. Translation gives CSTQGGTEAFF. Filled out from reference TRBV29-1 and TRBJ1-1, the complete variable domain reads SAVISQKPSRDICQRGTSLTIQCQVDSQVTMMFWYRQQPGQSLTLIATANQGSEATYESGFVIDKFPISRPNLTFSTLTVSNMSPEDSSIYLCSTQGGTEAFFGQGTRLTVV.

This clone was counted only a few times. The genes are TRBV5-4 and TRBJ2-1; D unclear. CDR3 length: 14 amino acids. CDR1 SGHNT and CDR2 YYREEE come from the germline V gene (reference sequence). V was trimmed by 4 bases and J by 2 bases, leaving 10 bases between them. CDR3 sequence (DNA): TGTGCCAGCAGCCGAGGAAGGACCTACAATGAGCAGTTCTTC. Protein sequence: CASSRGRTYNEQFF.

The table lists this clone with a few counts. The V and J genes are TRBV20-1 and TRBJ1-4, with D unresolved. CDR1 is DFQATT, CDR2 SNEGSKA, per germline (reference sequence). This CDR3 region has 11 residues. The V gene lost 6 bases and the J gene lost 8 bases, with 10 bases spanning the gap. For the CDR3, the DNA is TGCAGTGCGTCGACGGGCGAAAAACTGTTTTTT. Translation: CSASTGEKLFF.

Comment on this clone: A junction end diverges from the germline sequence, so it may reflect a read error. The rearrangement links TRBV7-2 to TRBJ2-7, with a tentative D call TRBD2 (5 bases). In germline, CDR1 is SGHTA, CDR2 FQGNSA. There are 14 residues in the CDR3. Here the CDR3 reads CASSLAMKEARRNF. CDR3 bases: TGTGCCAGCAGCTTAGCGATGAAGGAGGCAAGAAGGAATTTC.

The rearrangement joins TRBV9 to TRBJ1-1; D is uncertain. Germline V gene data show CDR1 as SGDLS and CDR2 as YYNGEE. V was pared by 2 bases and J by 3 bases, with 5 bases between. The CDR3 sequence is 12 residues long. This CDR3 is CASSVWDTEAFF. As DNA, the CDR3 is TGTGCCAGCAGCGTGTGGGACACTGAAGCTTTCTTT. The entire variable domain, with the rest obtained from reference TRBV9 and TRBJ1-1, is as follows: DSGVTQTPKHLITATGQRVTLRCSPRSGDLSVYWYQQSLDQGLQFLIQYYNGEERAKGNILERFSAQQFPDLHSELNLSSLELGDSALYFCASSVWDTEAFFGQGTRLTVV.

The chain links TRBV6-5 to TRBJ1-1; no clear D. The germline gives CDR1 MNHEY, CDR2 SVGAGI. Trimming took 11 bases from V and 11 from J, leaving 12 bases between them. CDR3 length equals 9 residues. CDR3 DNA sequence: TGTGCCCACGGGAGGTGGGCTTTCTTT. This gives the protein CAHGRWAFF.

The chain couples TRBV19 to TRBJ1-5, with TRBD1 as a possible D gene (6 bases). Trimming cost V 1 base and J 4 bases, with 14 bases left between them. The CDR3 totals 16 residues. Germline loops: CDR1 LNHDA, CDR2 SQIVND (reference sequence). As DNA, the CDR3 is TGTGCCAGTAGTATAGTATGGGGGCAAGGGAATCAGCCCCAGCATTTT. Amino acid sequence: CASSIVWGQGNQPQHF.

The chain joins TRBV6-5 to TRBJ2-1, with D perhaps given as TRBD1 or TRBD2 (5 bases each). From germline, CDR1 is MNHEY and CDR2 SVGAGI. CDR3 length equals 16 residues. Trimming took 3 bases from V and 4 from J, leaving 16 bases between them. In nucleotides, the CDR3 is TGTGCCAGCAGTTATTATGGGGGTGTTGGGTACAATGAGCAGTTCTTC. Translation gives CASSYYGGVGYNEQFF.

This sequence joins TRBV9 and TRBJ2-1; 7 bases align to TRBD1. The CDR3 has 20 residues. J was trimmed by 0 bases and V by 3 bases; bases with no gene match: 18. Germline V gene data show CDR1 as SGDLS and CDR2 as YYNGEE. The CDR3, as DNA: TGTGCCAGCAGCGCCCCTCTAGAGGGGGCTGGGGAAAGCTCCTACAATGAGCAGTTCTTC. Protein sequence: CASSAPLEGAGESSYNEQFF.

This clone was recorded a few times. One end of the junction does not line up with germline, which may come from a read error. V gene TRBV4-1 combines with J gene TRBJ2-1; D not resolved. CDR3 length: 11 residues. Germline lookup yields CDR1 MGHRA and CDR2 YSYEKL. CDR3 loop: CATPSYNEQFF. The DNA of the CDR3 is TGCGCCACCCCTTCCTATAATGAGCAGTTCTTC.

The chain couples TRBV5-5 to TRBJ1-2; D gene ambiguous. CDR3 size: 15 residues. Germline V CDR1 and CDR2: SGHKS, YYEKEE (reference sequence). Deletions cut 0 bases from V and 0 bases from J, with 9 bases between. CDR3 region: CASSLEWAANYGYTF. CDR3 bases: TGTGCCAGCAGCTTGGAATGGGCAGCTAACTATGGCTACACCTTC.

Concerning this clone itself: In the same sample, other DNA sequences code for this CDR3. J is TRBJ2-7 and V is TRBV7-2; 11 bases are shared with TRBD1. The CDR3 runs to 14 residues. CDR1 and CDR2 from the germline V gene are SGHTA and FQGNSA. V lost 3 bases, J lost 3 bases, and 1 base stayed unmatched. As DNA, the CDR3 is TGTGCCAGCAGCTTGGGACAGGGGGTCTACGAGCAGTACTTC. Its translation: CASSLGQGVYEQYF.

The CDR3 protein is CASSTQETQYF. Written as DNA, the CDR3 is TGTGCCAGCAGTACCCAAGAGACCCAGTACTTC. The chain combines TRBV6-4 with TRBJ2-5, with unresolved D. Germline lookup yields CDR1 MRHNA and CDR2 SNTAGT. Trimming left V 5 bases short and J 1 base short, with 2 bases between. CDR3 length: 11 residues.

Only a few counts were recorded for this clone. This chain uses TRBV5-1 with TRBJ1-3; no clear D gene. Trimming cost V 0 bases and J 0 bases, with 13 bases left between them. Looked up from germline, CDR1 is SGHRS and CDR2 is YFSETQ. The CDR3 extends over 17 amino acids. As DNA, the CDR3 is TGCGCCAGCAGCTTGGCCATAGGAGTAAACTCTGGAAACACCATATATTTT. This translates into CASSLAIGVNSGNTIYF. The whole variable domain, remainder taken from reference TRBV5-1 and TRBJ1-3, is KAGVTQTPRYLIKTRGQQVTLSCSPISGHRSVSWYQQTPGQGLQFLFEYFSETQRNKGNFPGRFSGRQFSNSRSEMNVSTLELGDSALYLCASSLAIGVNSGNTIYFGEGSWLTVV.

On this clone: Other nucleotide sequences from this sample produce the same CDR3. The chain employs TRBV9 and TRBJ2-5; D remains ambiguous. The V gene lost 0 bases and the J gene lost 2 bases, with 5 bases spanning the gap. The CDR3 has 13 residues. CDR1 SGDLS and CDR2 YYNGEE come from the germline V gene. The CDR3 region has the DNA TGTGCCAGCAGCGTAGCCGTACAAGAGACCCAGTACTTC. Translating gives CASSVAVQETQYF. Full variable domain (rest looked up from reference TRBV9 and TRBJ2-5): DSGVTQTPKHLITATGQRVTLRCSPRSGDLSVYWYQQSLDQGLQFLIQYYNGEERAKGNILERFSAQQFPDLHSELNLSSLELGDSALYFCASSVAVQETQYFGPGTRLLVL.